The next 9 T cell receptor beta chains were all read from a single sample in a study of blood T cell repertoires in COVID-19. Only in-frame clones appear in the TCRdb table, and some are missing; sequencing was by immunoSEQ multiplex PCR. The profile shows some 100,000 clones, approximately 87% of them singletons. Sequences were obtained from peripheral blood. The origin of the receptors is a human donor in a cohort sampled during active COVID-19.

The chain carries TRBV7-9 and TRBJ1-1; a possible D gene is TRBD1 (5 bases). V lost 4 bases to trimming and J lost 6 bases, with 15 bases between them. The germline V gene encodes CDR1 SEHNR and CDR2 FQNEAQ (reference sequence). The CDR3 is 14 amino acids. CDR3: CASSSHSRVAEAFF. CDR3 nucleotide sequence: TGTGCCAGCAGCTCCCATTCCAGGGTGGCTGAAGCTTTCTTT.

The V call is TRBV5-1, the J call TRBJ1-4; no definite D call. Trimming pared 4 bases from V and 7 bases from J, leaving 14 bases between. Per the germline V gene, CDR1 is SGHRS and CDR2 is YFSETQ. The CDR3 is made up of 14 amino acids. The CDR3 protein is CASSRAGDREKLFF. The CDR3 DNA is TGCGCCAGCAGCCGGGCGGGCGACCGTGAAAAACTGTTTTTT.

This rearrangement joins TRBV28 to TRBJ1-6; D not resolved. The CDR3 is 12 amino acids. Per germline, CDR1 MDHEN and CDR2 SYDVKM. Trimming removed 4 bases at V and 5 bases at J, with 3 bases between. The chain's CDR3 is CASSSNNSPLHF. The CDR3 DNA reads TGTGCCAGCAGTTCAAATAATTCACCCCTCCACTTT.

CDR3 bases: TGTGCCAGCAGCCAATATCCTAGCGGGGGCCTGCCAACCCAGTACTTC. Its translation: CASSQYPSGGLPTQYF. This chain connects TRBV14 to TRBJ2-5; 10 bases agree with TRBD2. The V and J ends lost 2 bases and 8 bases, in that order; junction bases with no gene match: 11. Germline V gene lookup returns CDR1 SGHDN and CDR2 FVKESK. CDR3 length: 16 amino acids.

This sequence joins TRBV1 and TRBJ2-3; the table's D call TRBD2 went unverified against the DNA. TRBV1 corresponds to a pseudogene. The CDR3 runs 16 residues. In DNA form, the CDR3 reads TGCACCAGCAGCCAAGATTTCCCCTCCTCCGCAGATACGCAGTATTTT. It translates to CTSSQDFPSSADTQYF.

The CDR3 nucleotides are TGCAGCGTTGTGGTCCCAGGGGCGCGGTATGGCTACACCTTC. Its translation: CSVVVPGARYGYTF. J is TRBJ1-2 and V is TRBV29-1; a possible D gene is TRBD1 (6 bases). V was shortened by 4 bases and J by 5 bases, with 17 bases between the two germline ends. This CDR3 spans 14 amino acids. Per germline, CDR1 SQVTM and CDR2 ANQGSEA.

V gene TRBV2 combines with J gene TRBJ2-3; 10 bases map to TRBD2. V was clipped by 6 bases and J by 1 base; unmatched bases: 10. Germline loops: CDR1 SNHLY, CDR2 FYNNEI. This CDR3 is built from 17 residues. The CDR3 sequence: CASRTGTSAARTDTQYF. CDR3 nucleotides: TGTGCCAGCAGAACCGGGACTAGCGCTGCGCGCACAGATACGCAGTATTTT.

This chain's CDR3 is CASRGGTFPRETQYF. The CDR3 region has the DNA TGTGCCAGCAGGGGGGGAACATTCCCGCGGGAGACCCAGTACTTC. V and J are TRBV6-5 and TRBJ2-5, with D perhaps TRBD2 (6 bases). V lost 6 bases, J lost 5 bases, and 19 bases lay in between. Germline CDR1 reads MNHEY; CDR2 reads SVGAGI. This CDR3 is built from 15 residues.

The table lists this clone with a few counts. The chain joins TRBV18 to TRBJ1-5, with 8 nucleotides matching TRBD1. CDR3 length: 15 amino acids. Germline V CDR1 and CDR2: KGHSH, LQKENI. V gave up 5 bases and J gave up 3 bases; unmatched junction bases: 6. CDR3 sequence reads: CASSSGTGFNQPQHF. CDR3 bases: TGTGCCAGCTCATCCGGGACAGGTTTCAATCAGCCCCAGCATTTT.